What follows is one T cell receptor beta chain and its context. CDR3 size: 16 residues. V shed 0 bases and J 3 bases; nucleotides not matched to a gene: 8. Germline CDR1 reads SGHVS; CDR2 reads FQNEAQ. The time point here: week 3, after first cycle of checkpoint inhibitor. Disease control meant complete response, partial response or stable disease at 12 weeks. Prior systemic cancer therapy, immunosuppressant use and other active malignancies excluded patients. The entry originates in a study of blood T cell dynamics during melanoma immunotherapy. Study details: First-line therapy was either pembrolizumab or nivolumab with ipilimumab for metastatic melanoma.

A fixed DNA input of about 320 ng was used per bulk PBMC sample. Libraries were prepared by immunoSEQ multiplex PCR; TCRdb keeps only in-frame clonotypes and omits some of them. The top ten clones hold about 2.3% of a sample with some 8,200 clones, around 90% of them seen once. The source material was blood, sampled from a patient treated with checkpoint blockade. The chain carries TRBV7-8 and TRBJ2-7, with 7 bases identical to TRBD1. The source is a human donor with melanoma. In nucleotides, the CDR3 is TGTGCCAGCAGCTTAGCACCGCCGGGACAGCACTACGAGCAGTACTTC. Its protein product is CASSLAPPGQHYEQYF.